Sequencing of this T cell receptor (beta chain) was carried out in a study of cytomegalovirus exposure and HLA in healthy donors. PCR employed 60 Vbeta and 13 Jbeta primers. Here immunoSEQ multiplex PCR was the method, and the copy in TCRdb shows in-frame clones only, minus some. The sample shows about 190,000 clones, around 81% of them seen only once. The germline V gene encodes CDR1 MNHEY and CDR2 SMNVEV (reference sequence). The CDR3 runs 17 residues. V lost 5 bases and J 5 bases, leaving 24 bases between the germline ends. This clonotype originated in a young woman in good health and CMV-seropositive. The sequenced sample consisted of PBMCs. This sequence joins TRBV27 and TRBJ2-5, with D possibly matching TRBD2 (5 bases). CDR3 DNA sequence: TGTGCCAGCAGTCTAACGTGGAGTGAGGGTCAAGCGGAGACCCAGTACTTC. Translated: CASSLTWSEGQAETQYF.